These T cell receptor beta chains were read from a single sample in a study of T cells in tuberculosis. Only in-frame clones appear in the TCRdb table, and some are missing; sequencing was by immunoSEQ multiplex PCR. The sample holds around 30,000 clones, roughly 93% seen once. This specimen consisted of PBMCs, obtained at tuberculosis diagnosis. All receptors come from an adult with tuberculosis. The CDR3 runs from the conserved cysteine through the conserved F or W. For some rows the clone size is stated as once, few or many, or as a class when expanded; others skip it.

once TRBJ2-1 14 TRBV19 CASSDREATNEQFF
- TRBJ1-1 15 TRBV6-5 CASGPVGVLNTEAFF
once TRBJ2-3 14 TRBV6-6 CASSTRTGTDTQYF
- TRBJ2-1 16 TRBV11-2 CASSLRQGSSYNEQFF
- TRBJ1-1 13 TRBV29-1 CSVVGDREPEAFF
- TRBJ2-2 17 TRBV1 CTSSQKVGTENTGELFF
- TRBJ2-5 15 TRBV19 CASSMAGAVQETQYF
few TRBJ1-2 11 TRBV30 CAWQGFYGYTF
once TRBJ2-1 18 TRBV27 CASSTTSGRPSSYNEQFF
- TRBJ2-1 14 TRBV6-6 CASRDRGTYNEQFF
- TRBJ2-7 14 TRBV4-1 CASSLTSGTYEQYF
- TRBJ1-2 13 TRBV5-4 CASSSDRGDGYTF
- TRBJ1-4 15 TRBV5-1 CASSFGGQAGEKLFF
- TRBJ2-1 17 TRBV4-1 CASSLSGLAGQYNEQFF
- TRBJ2-3 14 TRBV6-1 CASSMGQNTDTQYF
- TRBJ1-6 15 TRBV5-1 CASSSAGLYNSPLHF
- TRBJ1-4 15 TRBV27 CASSADRGREEKLFF
- TRBJ1-2 15 TRBV28 CASSFPGTANYGYTF
- TRBJ1-1 12 TRBV6-6 CASSYIAREAFF
- TRBJ2-1 16 TRBV7-3 CASSLTLAGGPGEQFF
- TRBJ1-5 16 TRBV4-1 CASSQSSTGVRQPQHF